This passage covers 19 T cell receptor beta chains from one sample sequenced in a study of control samples from healthy donors and cancer patients. Generated by immunoSEQ multiplex PCR, the TCRdb table keeps only in-frame clones and is missing some. The repertoire consists of about 130,000 clones, with about 90% occurring once and the leading ten covering 1.5% to 2%. What was sequenced was blood. All receptors come from a man aged 18 to 29 in good health.

J is TRBJ1-1 and V is TRBV19; D call uncertain. Germline CDR1 reads LNHDA; CDR2 reads SQIVND (reference sequence). The CDR3 length is 12 residues. V lost 5 bases and J lost 0, with 4 bases in between. CDR3 region: CASSRVNTEAFF. DNA for the CDR3: TGTGCCAGTAGTCGAGTGAACACTGAAGCTTTCTTT.

The chain recombines TRBV7-2 with TRBJ2-7; a weak D match, TRBD1 (6 bases). The germline V gene has CDR1 SGHTA and CDR2 FQGNSA. The CDR3 loop spans 15 amino acids. V dropped 1 base and J dropped 0 bases, with 10 bases sitting between them. The CDR3 reads CASSLVADSSYEQYF. CDR3 coding DNA: TGTGCCAGCAGCTTAGTGGCGGACAGCTCCTACGAGCAGTACTTC.

The rearrangement uses TRBV9 and TRBJ1-1, with 9 bases matching TRBD1. The length of the CDR3 is 15 residues. After removal of 4 bases from V and 4 bases from J, the junction contained 8 bases not matched to a gene. From germline, CDR1 is SGDLS and CDR2 YYNGEE. CDR3 region: CASSSQGAVGTEAFF. CDR3 DNA: TGTGCCAGCAGCTCACAGGGGGCCGTGGGCACTGAAGCTTTCTTT.

The CDR3 DNA reads TGTGCCAGCAGTTTTACCGGGACCCCGGATTCACCCCTCCACTTT. This sequence encodes CASSFTGTPDSPLHF. The gene calls are TRBV6-5 and TRBJ1-6, with D perhaps matching TRBD1 (5 bases). Per the germline V gene, CDR1 is MNHEY and CDR2 is SVGAGI. The CDR3 length is 15 residues. V lost 4 bases, J lost 8 bases, and 15 bases lay in between.

The V call is TRBV30, the J call TRBJ1-5; 10 bases align to TRBD1. This CDR3 has 15 amino acids. CDR1 GTSNPN and CDR2 SVGIG come from the germline V gene (reference sequence). Unmatched junction bases numbered 8, after V lost 3 bases and J lost 6 bases. The CDR3 nucleotides are TGTGCCTGGAGCCCGACAGGGGGCAAAGGTCAGCCCCAGCATTTT. As protein: CAWSPTGGKGQPQHF.

V is TRBV15 and J is TRBJ2-7; no reliable D call. The germline CDR1 and CDR2 sequences are LNHNV and YYDKDF (reference sequence). The length of the CDR3 is 14 residues. V lost 1 base and J lost 4, with 11 bases in between. This chain's CDR3 is CATSRGGTSYEQYF. The CDR3 nucleotides read TGTGCCACCAGCAGAGGTGGTACGTCTTACGAGCAGTACTTC.

This clone was detected once. This rearrangement joins TRBV6-2 or TRBV6-3 to TRBJ2-7; the D gene could be TRBD1 or TRBD2 (5 bases each). V dropped 6 bases and J dropped 0 bases, with 24 bases sitting between them. The germline CDR1 and CDR2 sequences are MNHEY and SVGEGT. The CDR3 totals 18 residues. The CDR3 DNA sequence: TGTGCCAGCAGCCGCAACATGCCGGGACGTCGGTACTCCTACGAGCAGTACTTC. Protein sequence: CASSRNMPGRRYSYEQYF.

V gene TRBV5-1 combines with J gene TRBJ1-1; D is uncertain. The V end was cut by 0 bases, the J end by 7 bases, with 7 bases between. CDR3 length: 12 amino acids. From germline, CDR1 is SGHRS and CDR2 YFSETQ. The CDR3 region is CASSLDGGEAFF. CDR3 DNA: TGCGCCAGCAGCTTGGATGGCGGTGAAGCTTTCTTT.

The chain has TRBV28 and TRBJ1-2, with a weak D call TRBD1 (5 bases). Germline V gene data show CDR1 as MDHEN and CDR2 as SYDVKM. The CDR3 length is 11 residues. V lost 7 bases and J 6 bases, leaving 9 bases between the germline ends. CDR3 nucleotide sequence: TGTGCCAGCACAAAGGGACATGGCTACACCTTC. It encodes CASTKGHGYTF.

This chain joins TRBV6-5 and TRBJ2-2, with D maybe TRBD2 (5 bases). CDR3 length equals 13 residues. Germline V lookup: CDR1 MNHEY, CDR2 SVGAGI. With 4 bases removed from V and 5 bases from J, the gap between germline ends came to 8 bases. The CDR3 bases are TGTGCCAGCAGTTCGGGATGGACCGGGGAGCTGTTTTTT. Translation gives CASSSGWTGELFF.

This clone was seen just once. The J gene is TRBJ2-5, the V gene TRBV13; D not resolved. Germline CDR1 and CDR2: PRHDT and FYEKMQ (reference sequence). CDR3 length: 13 residues. V was pared by 3 bases and J by 6 bases, with 11 bases between. The CDR3 nucleotides are TGTGCCAGCAGCTTCCCCAAAATAAAGACCCAGTACTTC. It encodes CASSFPKIKTQYF.

There are many counts of this clone. The V and J genes are TRBV6-5 and TRBJ1-2; D call uncertain. V shed 0 bases and J shed 8 bases, with 13 bases lying between them. CDR1 and CDR2 (germline): MNHEY, SVGAGI. There are 14 residues in the CDR3. Here the CDR3 reads CASSYSRSTGGYTF. The DNA for the CDR3 is TGTGCCAGCAGTTACTCGAGGTCGACCGGGGGCTACACCTTC.

This clone was observed once. V is TRBV6-4 and J is TRBJ1-5; D unresolved. V lost 5 bases, J lost 5 bases, and 10 bases lay in between. The CDR3 is 13 amino acids. The germline gives CDR1 MRHNA, CDR2 SNTAGT. The CDR3 is CASSTSVDQPQHF. The CDR3 nucleotides read TGTGCCAGCAGTACCTCGGTCGATCAGCCCCAGCATTTT.

This clone has a handful of counts. The chain couples TRBV6-2 or TRBV6-3 to TRBJ1-5; 9 positions agree with TRBD1. Germline CDR1 and CDR2: MNHEY and SVGEGT. Trimming removed 5 bases from V and 2 bases from J; junction bases left unmatched: 4. The CDR3 runs 15 residues. The CDR3 DNA reads TGTGCCAGCAGTGGCTGGACAGGGGGCAATCAGCCCCAGCATTTT. It translates to CASSGWTGGNQPQHF.

CDR3 coding DNA: TGCGCCAGCAGCTCCCCAGCCGCAGATACGCAGTATTTT. Translated: CASSSPAADTQYF. This chain links TRBV5-1 with TRBJ2-3; D ambiguous. CDR1 and CDR2 from the germline V gene are SGHRS and YFSETQ. CDR3 length equals 13 residues. Trimming stripped 3 bases from V and 4 bases from J, with 9 bases between.

Here the CDR3 DNA reads TGTGCCAGCAGCTCCGGGGGCCAAGAGACCCAGTACTTC. Protein sequence: CASSSGGQETQYF. V is TRBV5-5 and J is TRBJ2-5; a possible D gene is TRBD2 (6 bases). The CDR3 runs to 13 residues. Between the trimmed V and J ends, which lost 3 bases and 1 base, there was a span of 7 bases. Germline lookup yields CDR1 SGHKS and CDR2 YYEKEE (reference sequence).

This chain links TRBV18 with TRBJ2-5; 11 bases agree with TRBD1. Germline values: CDR1 KGHSH, CDR2 LQKENI. V dropped 1 base and J dropped 1; count of bases not matched to a gene: 2. The CDR3 length is 16 residues. This CDR3 reads CASSPLGTGGQETQYF. The CDR3 DNA reads as TGTGCCAGCTCACCACTCGGGACAGGGGGCCAAGAGACCCAGTACTTC.

V and J are TRBV6-5 and TRBJ1-1, with no clear D. Germline CDR1 reads MNHEY; CDR2 reads SVGAGI. The CDR3 extends over 13 amino acids. Trimming shortened V by 2 bases and J by 5 bases, and 9 bases separated the two germline ends. The CDR3 loop reads CASSYVGWTEAFF. The CDR3 coding sequence is TGTGCCAGCAGTTACGTGGGGTGGACTGAAGCTTTCTTT.

This chain joins TRBV5-1 and TRBJ2-7; D is undetermined. The germline V gene encodes CDR1 SGHRS and CDR2 YFSETQ. The V and J ends lost 0 bases and 7 bases respectively, with 8 bases between them. The CDR3 runs 12 residues. Here the CDR3 reads CASSLAAREQYF. CDR3 in DNA: TGCGCCAGCAGCTTGGCAGCTCGGGAGCAGTACTTC.